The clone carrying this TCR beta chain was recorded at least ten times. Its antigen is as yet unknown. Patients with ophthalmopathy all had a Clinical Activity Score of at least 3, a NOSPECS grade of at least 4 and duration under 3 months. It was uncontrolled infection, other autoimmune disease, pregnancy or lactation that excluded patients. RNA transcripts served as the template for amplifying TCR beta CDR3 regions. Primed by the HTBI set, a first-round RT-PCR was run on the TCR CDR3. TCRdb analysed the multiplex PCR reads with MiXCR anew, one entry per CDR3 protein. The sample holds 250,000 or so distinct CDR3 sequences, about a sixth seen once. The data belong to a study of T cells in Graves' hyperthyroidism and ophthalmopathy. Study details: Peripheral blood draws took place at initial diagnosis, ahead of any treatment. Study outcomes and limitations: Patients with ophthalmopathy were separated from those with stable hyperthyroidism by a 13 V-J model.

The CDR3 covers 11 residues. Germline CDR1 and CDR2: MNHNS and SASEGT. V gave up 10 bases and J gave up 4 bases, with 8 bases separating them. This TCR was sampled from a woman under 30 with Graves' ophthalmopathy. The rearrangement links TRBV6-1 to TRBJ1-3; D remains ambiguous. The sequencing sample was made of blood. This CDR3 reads CAINPGNTIYF. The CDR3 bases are TGTGCCATCAATCCAGGAAACACCATATATTTT.